The 3 T cell receptor beta chains presented below share a single source sample, sequenced in a study of cytomegalovirus exposure and HLA in healthy donors. With 60 Vbeta and 13 Jbeta primers, the PCR was carried out. The table came from immunoSEQ multiplex PCR; TCRdb's copy has only in-frame clones and leaves some out. The data contain around 280,000 clones, around 90% of them seen just once; the ten biggest clones take up about 2.3%. Sequencing was done on a sample of PBMCs. These receptors were obtained from a woman under 30 in good health and CMV-seronegative.

V gene TRBV6-5 combines with J gene TRBJ2-7; D might be TRBD1 (6 bases). Trimming stripped 6 bases from V and 3 bases from J, with 15 bases between. Germline V CDR1 and CDR2: MNHEY, SVGAGI. This CDR3 comprises 14 residues. CDR3 loop: CASRAATGNYEQYF. The CDR3 DNA sequence: TGTGCCAGCAGAGCCGCTACAGGGAACTACGAGCAGTACTTC.

The chain couples TRBV4-1 to TRBJ2-7; 9 nucleotides match TRBD1. Trimming at V came to 6 bases and at J to 4 bases, leaving 7 bases not matched to a gene. Germline CDR1 and CDR2: MGHRA and YSYEKL. The CDR3 is made up of 14 amino acids. The CDR3 bases are TGCGCCAGCAGTGGGTCACAGGGGGCTTACGAGCAGTACTTC. This codes for CASSGSQGAYEQYF.

The genes are TRBV25-1 and TRBJ2-2; D gene ambiguous. The CDR3 extends over 14 amino acids. V lost 6 bases and J 0 bases, leaving 8 bases between the germline ends. CDR1 and CDR2 (germline): MGHDK, SYGVNS. DNA for the CDR3: TGTGCCAGCAGAACAGCCTCGAACACCGGGGAGCTGTTTTTT. Protein product: CASRTASNTGELFF.